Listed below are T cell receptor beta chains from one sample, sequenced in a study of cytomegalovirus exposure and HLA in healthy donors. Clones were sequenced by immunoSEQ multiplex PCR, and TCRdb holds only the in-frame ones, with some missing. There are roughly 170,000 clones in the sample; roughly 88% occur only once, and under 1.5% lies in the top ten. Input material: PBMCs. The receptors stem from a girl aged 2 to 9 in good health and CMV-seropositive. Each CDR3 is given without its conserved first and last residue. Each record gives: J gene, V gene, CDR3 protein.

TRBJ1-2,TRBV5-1,ASSSQQGNYGYT
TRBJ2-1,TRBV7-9,ASSRGLALNEQF
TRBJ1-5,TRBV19,ASSIGHSSNQPQH
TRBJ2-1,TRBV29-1,SVDTSGVYNEQF
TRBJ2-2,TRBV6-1,ASSVRSGQRNTGELF
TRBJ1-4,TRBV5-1,ASTRQGDEKLF
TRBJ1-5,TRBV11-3,ASSFKLPTDRGHQPQH
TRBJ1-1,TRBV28,ASSPLWNTEAF
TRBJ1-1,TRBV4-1,ASSQTLRENTEAF
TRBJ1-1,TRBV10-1,ASRPQQGMNTEAF
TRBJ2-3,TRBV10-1,ASSDDTDTQY
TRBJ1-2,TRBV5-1,ASSLVSEWGYT
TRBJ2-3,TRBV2,AGTKPIRQY
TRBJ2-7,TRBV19,ASSISSGRVAEQY
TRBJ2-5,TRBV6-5,ASSIGGRGEETQY
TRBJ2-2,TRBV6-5,ASSRDRGTGELF
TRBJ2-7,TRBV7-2,ASSLARSSSYEQY
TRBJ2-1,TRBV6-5,ASSYQIQIPYNEQF
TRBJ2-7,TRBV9,ASSGGGAGSYEQY
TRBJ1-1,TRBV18,ASSPRKPLDTEAF
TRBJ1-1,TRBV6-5,ASSRTGLEAF
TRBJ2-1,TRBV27,ASSFGGLAGVEQF
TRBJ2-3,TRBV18,ASSPPGQGATDTQY
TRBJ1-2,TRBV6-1,ASSEPTQFKRTGLGYGYT
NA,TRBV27,ASSFDRDFSYEQY
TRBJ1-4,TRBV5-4,ASSATGVGNEKLF
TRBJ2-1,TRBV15,ATRRGLSSYNEQF
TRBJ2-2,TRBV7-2,ASSSGRLGRELF
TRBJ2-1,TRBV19,ASSTDNEQF
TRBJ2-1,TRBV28,ASSPWGSGISYNEQF